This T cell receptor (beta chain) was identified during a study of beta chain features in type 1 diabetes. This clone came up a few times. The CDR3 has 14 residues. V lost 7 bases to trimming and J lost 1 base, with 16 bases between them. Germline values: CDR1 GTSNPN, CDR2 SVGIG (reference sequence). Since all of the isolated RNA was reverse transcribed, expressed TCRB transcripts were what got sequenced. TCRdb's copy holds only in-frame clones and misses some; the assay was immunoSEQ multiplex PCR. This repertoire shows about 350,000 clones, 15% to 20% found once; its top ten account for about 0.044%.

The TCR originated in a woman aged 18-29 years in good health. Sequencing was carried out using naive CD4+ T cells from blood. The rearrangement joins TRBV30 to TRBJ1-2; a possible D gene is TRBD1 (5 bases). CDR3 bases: TGTGCCTCACTCGGGGGAGGGGTTAACTATGGCTACACCTTC. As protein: CASLGGGVNYGYTF.